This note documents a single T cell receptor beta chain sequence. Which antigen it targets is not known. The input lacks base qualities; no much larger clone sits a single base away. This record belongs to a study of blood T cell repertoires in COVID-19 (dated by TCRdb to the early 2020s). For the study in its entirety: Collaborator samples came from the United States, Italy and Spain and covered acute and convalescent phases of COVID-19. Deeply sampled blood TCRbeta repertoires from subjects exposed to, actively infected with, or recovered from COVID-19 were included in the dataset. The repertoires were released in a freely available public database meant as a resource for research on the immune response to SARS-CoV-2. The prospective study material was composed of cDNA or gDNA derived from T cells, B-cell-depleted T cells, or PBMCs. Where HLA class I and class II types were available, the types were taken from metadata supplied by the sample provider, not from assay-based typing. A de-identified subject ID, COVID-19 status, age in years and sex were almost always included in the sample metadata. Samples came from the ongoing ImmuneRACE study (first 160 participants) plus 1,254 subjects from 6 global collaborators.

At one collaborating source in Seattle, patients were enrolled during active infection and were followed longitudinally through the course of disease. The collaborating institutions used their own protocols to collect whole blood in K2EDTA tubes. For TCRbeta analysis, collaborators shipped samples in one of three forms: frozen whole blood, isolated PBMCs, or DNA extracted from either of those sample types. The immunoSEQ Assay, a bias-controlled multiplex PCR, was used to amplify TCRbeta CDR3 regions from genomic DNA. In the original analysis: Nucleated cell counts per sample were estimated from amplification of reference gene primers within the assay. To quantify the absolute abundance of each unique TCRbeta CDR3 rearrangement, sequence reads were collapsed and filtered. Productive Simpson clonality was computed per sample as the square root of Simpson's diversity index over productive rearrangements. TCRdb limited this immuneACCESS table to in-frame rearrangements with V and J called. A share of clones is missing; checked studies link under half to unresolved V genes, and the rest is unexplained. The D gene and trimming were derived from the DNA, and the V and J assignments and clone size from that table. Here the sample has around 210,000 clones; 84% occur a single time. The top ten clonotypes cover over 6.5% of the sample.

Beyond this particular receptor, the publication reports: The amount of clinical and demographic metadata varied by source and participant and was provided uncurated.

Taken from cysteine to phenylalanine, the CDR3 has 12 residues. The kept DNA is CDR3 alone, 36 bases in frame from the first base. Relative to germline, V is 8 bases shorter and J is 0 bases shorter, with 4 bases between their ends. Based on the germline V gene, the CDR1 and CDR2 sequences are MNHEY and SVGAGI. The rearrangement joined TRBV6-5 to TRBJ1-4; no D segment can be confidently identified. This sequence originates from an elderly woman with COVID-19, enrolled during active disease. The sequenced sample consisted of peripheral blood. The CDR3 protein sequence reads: CASATTNEKLFF. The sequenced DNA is TGTGCCAGCGCGACAACTAATGAAAAACTGTTTTTT.